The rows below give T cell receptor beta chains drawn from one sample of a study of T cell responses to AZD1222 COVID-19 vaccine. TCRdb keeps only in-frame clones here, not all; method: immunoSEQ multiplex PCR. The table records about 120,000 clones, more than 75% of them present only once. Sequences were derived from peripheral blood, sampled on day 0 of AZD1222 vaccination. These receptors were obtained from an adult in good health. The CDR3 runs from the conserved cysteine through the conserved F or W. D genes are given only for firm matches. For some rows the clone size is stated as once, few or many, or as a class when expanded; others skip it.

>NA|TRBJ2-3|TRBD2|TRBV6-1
TGTGCCAGCAGTGCCCCAACTAGCGGGGGGGCGGATACGCAGTATTTT
CASSAPTSGGADTQYF
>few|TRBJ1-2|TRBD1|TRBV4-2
TGTGCCAGCAGCCGAGACAGGGTCGAGTCCAGCTACACCTTC
CASSRDRVESSYTF
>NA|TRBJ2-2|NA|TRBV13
TGTGCCAGCAGCTTCCGGCGCGTGAACACCGGGGAGCTGTTTTTT
CASSFRRVNTGELFF
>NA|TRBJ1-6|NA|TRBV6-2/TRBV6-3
TGTGCCAGCAGCAAGATAATGAATAATTCACCCCTCCACTTT
CASSKIMNNSPLHF
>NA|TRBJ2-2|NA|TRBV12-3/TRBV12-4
TGTGCCAGCAGTTCTCAAAACACCGGGGAGCTGTTTTTT
CASSSQNTGELFF
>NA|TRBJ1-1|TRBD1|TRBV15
TGTGCCACCAGCAGAGGGGGGACAGTAAAGAACACTGAAGCTTTCTTT
CATSRGGTVKNTEAFF
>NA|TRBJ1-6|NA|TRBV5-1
TGCGCCAGCAGCTTGGCCGGGGGGGCGGAAAATTCACCCCTCCACTTT
CASSLAGGAENSPLHF
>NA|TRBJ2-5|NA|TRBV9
TGTGCCAGCAGCGTAGCTCAGGGGATACAAGAGACCCAGTACTTC
CASSVAQGIQETQYF
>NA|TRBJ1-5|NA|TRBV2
TGTGCCAGCAGGGGGGAAGATCAGCCCCAGCATTTT
CASRGEDQPQHF
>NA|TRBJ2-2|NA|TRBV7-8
TGTGCCAGCAGCTTCAGCAGTGCCGGGGAGCTGTTTTTT
CASSFSSAGELFF
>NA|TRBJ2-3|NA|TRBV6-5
TGTGCCAGCAGTTTCCGATACACAGATACGCAGTATTTT
CASSFRYTDTQYF
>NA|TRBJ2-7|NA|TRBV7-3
TGTGCCAGCAGCTTAACCGGGGGAACTAACGAGCAGTACTTC
CASSLTGGTNEQYF
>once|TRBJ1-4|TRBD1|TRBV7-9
TGTGCCAGCAGCGAAAGACAGGGGGACGAAAAACTGTTTTTT
CASSERQGDEKLFF
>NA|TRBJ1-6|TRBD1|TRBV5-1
TGCGCCAGCAGCGGAGGGACAGTATATTCACCCCTCCACTTT
CASSGGTVYSPLHF
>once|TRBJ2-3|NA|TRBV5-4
TGTGCCAGCAGGGGAGAGGGGGTTAGCACAGATACGCAGTATTTT
CASRGEGVSTDTQYF
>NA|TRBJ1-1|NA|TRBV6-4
TGTGCCAGCAGTGACAGGACATATAACACTGAAGCTTTCTTT
CASSDRTYNTEAFF
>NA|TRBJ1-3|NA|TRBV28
TGTGCCAGCAGTTCAACATCCAGGGGCTCTGGAAACACCATATATTTT
CASSSTSRGSGNTIYF
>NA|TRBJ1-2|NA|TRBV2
TGTGCCAGCACTTCCTACAGGGAGCTTTACTATGGCTACACCTTC
CASTSYRELYYGYTF
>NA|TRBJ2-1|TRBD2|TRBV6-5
TGTGCCAGCAGTTACGGACTAGCGGGGGGCCGGGATGAGCAGTTCTTC
CASSYGLAGGRDEQFF
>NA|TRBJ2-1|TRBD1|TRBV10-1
TGCGCCAGCAGTGACACCGGACAGGGGGCCAATGAGCAGTTCTTC
CASSDTGQGANEQFF
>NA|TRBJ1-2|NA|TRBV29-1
TGCAGCGTTTCAGGGAGTTGGGGCTACACCTTC
CSVSGSWGYTF
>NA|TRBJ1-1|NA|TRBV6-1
TGTGCCAGCAGTGAAGTTCAGCCCCTCGTAGCTTTCTTT
CASSEVQPLVAFF
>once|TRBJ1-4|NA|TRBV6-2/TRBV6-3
TGTGCCAGCAGCACGGACAGTGCTACAACTAATGAAAAACTGTTTTTT
CASSTDSATTNEKLFF
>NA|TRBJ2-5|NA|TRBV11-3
TGTGCCAGCAGCTTAAGAGGGACACGGCAGACCCAGTACTTC
CASSLRGTRQTQYF
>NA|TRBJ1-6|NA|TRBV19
TGTGCCAGTAGTATAGCCCGGGCATATAATTCACCCCTCCACTTT
CASSIARAYNSPLHF
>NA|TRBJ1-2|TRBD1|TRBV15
TGTGCCACCAGCAGAGTCCAGGGGGCGAACACCTTC
CATSRVQGANTF
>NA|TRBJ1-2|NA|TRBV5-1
TGCGCCAGCAGCTTGTCGATCAGCCTTCTAGGGGAACAGAATGGCTACACCTTC
CASSLSISLLGEQNGYTF
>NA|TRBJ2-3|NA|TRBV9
TGTGCCAGCAGCCGAGGGGGAGACCCCACAGATACGCAGTATTTT
CASSRGGDPTDTQYF
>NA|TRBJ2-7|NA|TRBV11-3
TGTGCCAGCAGCTTAACCGGGACAACCTACGAGCAGTACTTC
CASSLTGTTYEQYF
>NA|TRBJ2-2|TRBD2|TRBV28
TGTGCCAGCAGTTTCGGGTTAGCGGGGGGGATAAACACCGGGGAGCTGTTTTTT
CASSFGLAGGINTGELFF
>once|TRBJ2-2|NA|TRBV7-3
TGTGCCAGCACCGGTGGAACCGGGGAGCTGTTTTTT
CASTGGTGELFF
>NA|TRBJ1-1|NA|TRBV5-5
TGTGCCAGCAGCTCCCACAGGGAAAACACTGAAGCTTTCTTT
CASSSHRENTEAFF
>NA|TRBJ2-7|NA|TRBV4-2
TGTGCCAGCAGCCAAGTAACGGGGGCCCACTACGAGCAGTACTTC
CASSQVTGAHYEQYF
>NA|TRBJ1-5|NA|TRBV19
TGTGCCAGTAGGAGAACCGGGGATGGCAATCAGCCCCAGCATTTT
CASRRTGDGNQPQHF
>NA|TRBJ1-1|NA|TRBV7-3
TGTGCCAGCAGCTTCCAGGGTGGGCCCGACACTGAAGCTTTCTTT
CASSFQGGPDTEAFF
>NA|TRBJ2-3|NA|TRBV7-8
TGTGCCAGCAGTTCTGCCACTAGCACAGATACGCAGTATTTT
CASSSATSTDTQYF
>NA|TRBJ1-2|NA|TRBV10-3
TGTGCCATCACAACGAACAGGGATCGGGGCTACACCTTC
CAITTNRDRGYTF
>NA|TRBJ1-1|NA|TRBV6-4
TGTGCCAGCAGCGCCACAGTAAACACTGAAGCTTTCTTT
CASSATVNTEAFF
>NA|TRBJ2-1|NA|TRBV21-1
TGTGCCAGCAGCAGCGGACAGGGCTCCTACAATGAGCAGTTCTTC
CASSSGQGSYNEQFF
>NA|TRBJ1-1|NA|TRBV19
TGTGCCAGTAGTATAATCAACAGGGACACTGAAGCTTTCTTT
CASSIINRDTEAFF